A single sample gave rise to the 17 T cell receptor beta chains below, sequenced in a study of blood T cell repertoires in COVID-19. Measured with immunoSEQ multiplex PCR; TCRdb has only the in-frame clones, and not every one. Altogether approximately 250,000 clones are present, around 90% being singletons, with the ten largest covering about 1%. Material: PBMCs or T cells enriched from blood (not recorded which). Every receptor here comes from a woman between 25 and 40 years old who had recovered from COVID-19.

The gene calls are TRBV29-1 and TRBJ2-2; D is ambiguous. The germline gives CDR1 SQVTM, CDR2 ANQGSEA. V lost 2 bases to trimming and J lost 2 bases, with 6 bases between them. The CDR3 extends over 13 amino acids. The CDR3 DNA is TGCAGCGTTGAACAGGTCAACACCGGGGAGCTGTTTTTT. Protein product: CSVEQVNTGELFF.

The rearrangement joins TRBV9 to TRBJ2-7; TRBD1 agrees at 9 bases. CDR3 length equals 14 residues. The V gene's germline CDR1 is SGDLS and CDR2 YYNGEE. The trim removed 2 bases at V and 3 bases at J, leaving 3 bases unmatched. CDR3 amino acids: CASSVGTGLYEQYF. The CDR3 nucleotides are TGTGCCAGCAGCGTTGGGACAGGGCTCTACGAGCAGTACTTC.

DNA for the CDR3: TGTGCCAGCAGTACGGGACTACTGGCAGATACGCAGTATTTT. It codes for CASSTGLLADTQYF. The chain couples TRBV27 to TRBJ2-3; TRBD2 matches 7 bases. The CDR3 is 14 residues long. V was pared by 5 bases and J by 4 bases, with 6 bases of the junction left unmatched. CDR1 and CDR2 (germline): MNHEY, SMNVEV (reference sequence).

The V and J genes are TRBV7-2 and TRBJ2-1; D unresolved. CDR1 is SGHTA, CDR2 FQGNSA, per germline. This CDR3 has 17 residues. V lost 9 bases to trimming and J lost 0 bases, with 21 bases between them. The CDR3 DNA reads TGTGCCAGGTTTATATCCTCGTCTTTTAGCTCCTACAATGAGCAGTTCTTC. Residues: CARFISSSFSSYNEQFF.

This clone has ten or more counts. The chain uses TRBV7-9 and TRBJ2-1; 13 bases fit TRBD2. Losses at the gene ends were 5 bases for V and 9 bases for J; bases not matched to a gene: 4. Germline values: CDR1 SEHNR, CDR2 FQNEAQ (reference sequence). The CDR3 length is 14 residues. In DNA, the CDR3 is TGTGCCAGCAGCCGGACTAGCGGGGGCAGTGAGCAGTTCTTC. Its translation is CASSRTSGGSEQFF.

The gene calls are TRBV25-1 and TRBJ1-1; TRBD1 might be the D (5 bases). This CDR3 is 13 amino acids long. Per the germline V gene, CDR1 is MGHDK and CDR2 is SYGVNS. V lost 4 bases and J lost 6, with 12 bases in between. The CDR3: CASSVQGGAEAFF. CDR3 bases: TGTGCCAGCAGTGTCCAGGGTGGCGCTGAAGCTTTCTTT.

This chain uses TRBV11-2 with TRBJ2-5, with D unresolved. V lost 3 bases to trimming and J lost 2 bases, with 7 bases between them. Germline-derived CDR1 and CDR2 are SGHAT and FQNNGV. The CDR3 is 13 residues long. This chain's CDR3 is CASSLTMQETQYF. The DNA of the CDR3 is TGTGCCAGCAGCTTGACAATGCAAGAGACCCAGTACTTC.

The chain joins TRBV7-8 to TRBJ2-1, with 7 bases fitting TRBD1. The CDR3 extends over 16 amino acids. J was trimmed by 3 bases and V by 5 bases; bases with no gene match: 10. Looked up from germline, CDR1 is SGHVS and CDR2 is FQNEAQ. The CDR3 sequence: CASSLSDRVLYNEQFF. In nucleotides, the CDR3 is TGTGCCAGCAGCCTGTCAGACAGGGTCCTCTACAATGAGCAGTTCTTC. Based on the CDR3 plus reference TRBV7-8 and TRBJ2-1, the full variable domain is GAGVSQSPRYKVAKRGQDVALRCDPISGHVSLFWYQQALGQGPEFLTYFQNEAQLDKSGLPSDRFFAERPEGSVSTLKIQRTQQEDSAVYLCASSLSDRVLYNEQFFGPGTRLTVL.

CDR3 protein: CASSYLGGTDTQYF. The DNA for the CDR3 is TGTGCCAGCAGTTACCTCGGGGGCACAGATACGCAGTATTTT. V and J are TRBV6-2 or TRBV6-3 and TRBJ2-3, with TRBD2 as a possible D gene (5 bases). This CDR3 comprises 14 residues. The V gene lost 2 bases and the J gene lost 1 base, with 7 bases spanning the gap. The germline gives CDR1 MNHEY, CDR2 SVGEGT.

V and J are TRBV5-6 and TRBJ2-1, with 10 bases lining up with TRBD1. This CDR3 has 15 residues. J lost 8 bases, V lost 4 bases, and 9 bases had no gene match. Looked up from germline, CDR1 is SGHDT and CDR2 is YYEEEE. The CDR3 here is CASSHRDRGVDEQFF. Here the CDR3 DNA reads TGTGCCAGCAGCCACCGGGACAGGGGTGTCGATGAGCAGTTCTTC.

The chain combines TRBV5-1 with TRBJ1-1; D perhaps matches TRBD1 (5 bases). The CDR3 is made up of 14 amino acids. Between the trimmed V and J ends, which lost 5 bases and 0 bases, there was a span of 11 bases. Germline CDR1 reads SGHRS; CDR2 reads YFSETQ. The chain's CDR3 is CASSRDRMNTEAFF. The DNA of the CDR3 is TGCGCCAGCAGTCGTGACAGAATGAACACTGAAGCTTTCTTT.

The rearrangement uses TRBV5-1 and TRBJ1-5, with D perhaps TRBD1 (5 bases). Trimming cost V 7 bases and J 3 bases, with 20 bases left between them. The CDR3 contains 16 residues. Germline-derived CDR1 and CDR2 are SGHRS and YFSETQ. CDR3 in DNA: TGCGCCAGCGTGGAGGCGGGGCAGGCCACCAATCAGCCCCAGCATTTT. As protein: CASVEAGQATNQPQHF. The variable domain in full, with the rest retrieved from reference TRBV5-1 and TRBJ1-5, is KAGVTQTPRYLIKTRGQQVTLSCSPISGHRSVSWYQQTPGQGLQFLFEYFSETQRNKGNFPGRFSGRQFSNSRSEMNVSTLELGDSALYLCASVEAGQATNQPQHFGDGTRLSIL.

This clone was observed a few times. CDR3 DNA: TGTGCCAGCAGTTTATTAGTCTCCGGGGAGCTGTTTTTT. It yields the protein CASSLLVSGELFF. The chain carries TRBV28 and TRBJ2-2; D is ambiguous. Germline V gives CDR1 MDHEN, CDR2 SYDVKM. Trimming removed 1 base at V and 6 bases at J, with 6 bases between. CDR3 length equals 13 residues.

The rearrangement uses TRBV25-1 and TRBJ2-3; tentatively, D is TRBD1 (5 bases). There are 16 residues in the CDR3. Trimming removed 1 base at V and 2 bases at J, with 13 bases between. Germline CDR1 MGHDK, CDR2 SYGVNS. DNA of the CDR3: TGTGCCAGCAGTGAATCGGGCAGGGTAACCACAGATACGCAGTATTTT. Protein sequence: CASSESGRVTTDTQYF. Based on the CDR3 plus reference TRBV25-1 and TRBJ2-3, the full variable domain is EADIYQTPRYLVIGTGKKITLECSQTMGHDKMYWYQQDPGMELHLIHYSYGVNSTEKGDLSSESTVSRIRTEHFPLTLESARPSHTSQYLCASSESGRVTTDTQYFGPGTRLTVL.

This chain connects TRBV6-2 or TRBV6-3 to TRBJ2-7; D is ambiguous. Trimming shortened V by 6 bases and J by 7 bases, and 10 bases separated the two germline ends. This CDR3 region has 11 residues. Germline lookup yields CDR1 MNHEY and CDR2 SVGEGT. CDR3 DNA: TGTGCCAGCAGCTTCCTGGAGGAGCAGTACTTC. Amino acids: CASSFLEEQYF.

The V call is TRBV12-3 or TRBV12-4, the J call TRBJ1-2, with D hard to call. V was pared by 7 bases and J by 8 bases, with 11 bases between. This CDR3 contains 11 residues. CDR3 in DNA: TGTGCCAGCACCTTCGGGAGGGGCTACACCTTC. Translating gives CASTFGRGYTF.

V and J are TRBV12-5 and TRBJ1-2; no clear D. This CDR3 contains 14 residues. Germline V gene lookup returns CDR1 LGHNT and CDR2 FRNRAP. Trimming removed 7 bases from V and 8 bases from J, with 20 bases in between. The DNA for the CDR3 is TGTGCTAGTGTCGTGACTCAACTCCGCCAGGGCTACACCTTC. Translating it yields CASVVTQLRQGYTF.